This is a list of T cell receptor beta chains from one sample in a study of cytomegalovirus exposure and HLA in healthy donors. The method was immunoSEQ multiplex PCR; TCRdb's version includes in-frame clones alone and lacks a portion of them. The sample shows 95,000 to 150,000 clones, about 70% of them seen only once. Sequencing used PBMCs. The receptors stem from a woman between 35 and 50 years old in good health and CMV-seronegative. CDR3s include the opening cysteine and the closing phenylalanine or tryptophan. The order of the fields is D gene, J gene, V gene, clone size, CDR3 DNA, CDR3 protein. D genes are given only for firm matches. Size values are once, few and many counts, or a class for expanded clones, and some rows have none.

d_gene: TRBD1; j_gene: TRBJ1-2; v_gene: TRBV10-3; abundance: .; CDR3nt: TGTGCCATCAGCCCGACAGGGGGCGCGTCTGGCTACACCTTC; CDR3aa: CAISPTGGASGYTF
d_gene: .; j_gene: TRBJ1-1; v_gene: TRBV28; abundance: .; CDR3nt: TGTGCCAGCAGTTCGGGGGGGGGTTTAGGTTCTGAAGCTTTCTTT; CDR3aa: CASSSGGGLGSEAFF
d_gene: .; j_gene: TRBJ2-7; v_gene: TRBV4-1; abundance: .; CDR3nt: TGCGCCAGCAGCCAAGGGACAGCTATTTACGAGCAGTACTTC; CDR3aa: CASSQGTAIYEQYF
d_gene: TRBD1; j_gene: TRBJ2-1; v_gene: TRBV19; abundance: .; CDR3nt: TGTGCCAGTAGCCCGGGACAGAGCTACAATGAGCAGTTCTTC; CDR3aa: CASSPGQSYNEQFF
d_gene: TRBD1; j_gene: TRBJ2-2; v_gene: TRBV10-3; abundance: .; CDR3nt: TGTGCCATCAGTGGACAGGGGGGGAACACCGGGGAGCTGTTTTTT; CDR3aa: CAISGQGGNTGELFF
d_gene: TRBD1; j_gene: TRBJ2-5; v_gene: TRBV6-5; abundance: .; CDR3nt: TGTGCCAGCAGGACAGGGGTTCAAGAGACCCAGTACTTC; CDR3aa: CASRTGVQETQYF
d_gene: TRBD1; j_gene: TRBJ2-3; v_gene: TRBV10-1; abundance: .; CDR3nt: TGCGCCAGCAGTGAGGGACAGGGCACAGATACGCAGTATTTT; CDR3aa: CASSEGQGTDTQYF
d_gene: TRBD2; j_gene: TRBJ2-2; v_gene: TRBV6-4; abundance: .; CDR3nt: TGTGCCAGCAGTGACGGGGGGGGCACCGGGGAGCTGTTTTTT; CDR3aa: CASSDGGGTGELFF
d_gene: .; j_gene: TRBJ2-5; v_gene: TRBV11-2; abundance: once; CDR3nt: TGTGCCAGCAGCTTAGATGACAGAGAGACCCAGTACTTC; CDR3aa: CASSLDDRETQYF
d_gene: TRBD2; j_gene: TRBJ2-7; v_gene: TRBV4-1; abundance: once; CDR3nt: TGCGCCAGCAGTCGGACGGCCGGGACTAGCGGGTACTACGAGCAGTACTTC; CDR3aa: CASSRTAGTSGYYEQYF
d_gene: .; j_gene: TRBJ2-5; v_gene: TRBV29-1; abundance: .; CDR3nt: TGCAGCGTTGAAGGGGCAGGGAGGGAGACCCAGTACTTC; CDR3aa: CSVEGAGRETQYF
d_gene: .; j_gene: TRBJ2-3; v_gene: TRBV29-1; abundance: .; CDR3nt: TGCAGCGTTCTTCACAGGTCTCAGCCGCAGTATTTT; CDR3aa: CSVLHRSQPQYF
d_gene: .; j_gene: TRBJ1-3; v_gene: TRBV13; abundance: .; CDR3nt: TGTGCCAGCGGAGACACAGGAGCCTCCTCTGGAAACACCATATATTTT; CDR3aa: CASGDTGASSGNTIYF
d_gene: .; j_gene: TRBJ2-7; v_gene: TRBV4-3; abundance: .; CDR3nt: TGCGCCAGCAGCCATGGACAGACCTCTTTCGAGCAGTACTTC; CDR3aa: CASSHGQTSFEQYF
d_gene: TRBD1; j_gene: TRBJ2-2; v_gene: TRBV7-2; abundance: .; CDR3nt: TGTGCCAGCAGCTTAGAAAGGGGGCGTATCGCCGGGGAGCTGTTTTTT; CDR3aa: CASSLERGRIAGELFF
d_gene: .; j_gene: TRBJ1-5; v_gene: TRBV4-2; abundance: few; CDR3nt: TGTGCCAGCAGCCAAGATCGCCAGTGGGCCGGGCCCCAGCATTTT; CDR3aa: CASSQDRQWAGPQHF